The 32 T cell receptor beta chains reported below all come from one sample, sequenced in a study of blood T cell repertoires in COVID-19. Profiled with immunoSEQ multiplex PCR; TCRdb holds only in-frame clones, not every one. Of 490,000 or so clones in the sample, around 85% were seen once. The source material was PBMCs or T cells enriched from blood (not recorded which). The receptors come from a woman aged 60-75 years who had recovered from COVID-19.

This chain joins TRBV3-1 (or the pseudogene TRBV3-2) and TRBJ2-1, with D possibly TRBD2 on 5 matching bases. Germline V gene lookup returns CDR1 LGHDT and CDR2 YNNKEL (reference sequence). Trimming left V 1 base short and J 1 base short, with 8 bases between. The CDR3 loop spans 15 amino acids. The CDR3 here is CASSQGRGSYNEQFF. CDR3 nucleotides: TGTGCCAGCAGCCAAGGGAGAGGGTCCTACAATGAGCAGTTCTTC.

The CDR3 loop reads CATSSQGAGGYTF. The CDR3 DNA follows: TGCGCCACTTCATCACAGGGGGCGGGAGGCTACACCTTC. The gene calls are TRBV5-1 and TRBJ1-2; 9 nucleotides line up with TRBD1. Germline CDR1 reads SGHRS; CDR2 reads YFSETQ. This CDR3 contains 13 residues. J lost 8 bases, V lost 9 bases, and 11 bases had no gene match.

This clone turned up a few times. The CDR3: CASSQDPGGATGELFF. The CDR3 DNA reads TGCGCCAGCAGCCAAGACCCAGGAGGAGCCACCGGGGAGCTGTTTTTT. The chain links TRBV4-1 to TRBJ2-2; tentative D call: TRBD2 (5 bases). CDR1 and CDR2 from the germline V gene are MGHRA and YSYEKL. V was clipped by 0 bases and J by 4 bases, with 12 bases between them. The CDR3 is 16 amino acids.

Here the CDR3 reads CASLRTRKYEQYF. The DNA for the CDR3 is TGTGCCAGCCTTAGGACAAGGAAGTACGAGCAGTACTTC. The gene calls are TRBV2 and TRBJ2-7; D perhaps matches TRBD1 (5 bases). The CDR3 contains 13 residues. Germline V CDR1 and CDR2: SNHLY, FYNNEI. V lost 8 bases to trimming and J lost 4 bases, with 15 bases between them.

This clone appeared a single time. The chain carries TRBV12-3 or TRBV12-4 and TRBJ1-5; no definite D call. The length of the CDR3 is 12 residues. The V end lost 6 bases, the J end lost 5 bases, and 8 bases lay between the germline ends. DNA for the CDR3: TGTGCCAGCAGATTCGGAGATCAGCCCCAGCATTTT. It translates to CASRFGDQPQHF.

The chain is built from TRBV24-1 and TRBJ2-1; a weak D match, TRBD1 (6 bases). V lost 7 bases, J lost 9 bases, and 18 bases lay in between. Germline V lookup: CDR1 KGHDR, CDR2 SFDVKD. The CDR3 is 14 residues long. The CDR3 spells CATSDQGLGGEQFF. Written as DNA, the CDR3 is TGTGCCACCAGCGACCAGGGGCTCGGAGGTGAGCAGTTCTTC.

With regard to this clone: A read error may account for a junction end that differs from germline. The V call is TRBV7-7, the J call TRBJ2-5; TRBD1 might be the D (7 bases). The CDR3 loop spans 16 amino acids. CDR1 and CDR2 (germline): SSHAT, FNYEAQ (reference sequence). The CDR3 nucleotides are TGTGCTAGCAGCTTATACGGAGGGGGCGGCCAAGAGACCCAGTACTTC. Amino acids: CASSLYGGGGQETQYF.

The genes are TRBV5-8 and TRBJ1-1; no firm D call. This CDR3 has 11 amino acids. Trimming took 0 bases from V and 7 from J, leaving 4 bases between them. Germline loops: CDR1 SGHTS, CDR2 YDEGEE. The CDR3 nucleotides are TGTGCCAGCAGCTTGGCTGTTGAAGCTTTCTTT. This codes for CASSLAVEAFF.

The rearrangement links TRBV7-9 to TRBJ2-4; no firm D call. Germline loops: CDR1 SEHNR, CDR2 FQNEAQ (reference sequence). V was cut by 2 bases and J by 1 base, with 12 bases left in between. The CDR3 runs 16 residues. CDR3 in DNA: TGTGCCAGCAGCTTAAGAAGGCCGCGGGCCAAAAACATTCAGTACTTC. It specifies CASSLRRPRAKNIQYF.

The sample holds one count of this clone. This sequence joins TRBV10-3 and TRBJ1-3; 7 bases align to TRBD1. Trimming at V came to 0 bases and at J to 2 bases, leaving 1 base not matched to a gene. CDR3 length: 15 residues. Germline lookup yields CDR1 ENHRY and CDR2 SYGVKD. CDR3 nucleotides: TGTGCCATCAGTGAGTCGACAGGGACTGGAAACACCATATATTTT. Protein product: CAISESTGTGNTIYF.

CDR3 residues: CASSMANTGTGSEAFF. Here the CDR3 DNA reads TGTGCCAGTAGTATGGCGAATACCGGGACAGGGTCTGAAGCTTTCTTT. The chain has TRBV19 and TRBJ1-1; TRBD1 matches 9 bases. The CDR3 totals 16 residues. The germline V gene has CDR1 LNHDA and CDR2 SQIVND (reference sequence). V lost 3 bases to trimming and J lost 6 bases; unmatched junction nucleotides: 11.

This sequence joins TRBV5-5 and TRBJ2-3; TRBD2 agrees at 12 bases. V was pared by 2 bases and J by 6 bases, with 4 bases of the junction left unmatched. Germline V lookup: CDR1 SGHKS, CDR2 YYEKEE (reference sequence). The CDR3 is made up of 15 amino acids. CDR3: CASSLLAGGVDTQYF. CDR3 sequence (DNA): TGTGCCAGCAGCTTACTAGCGGGGGGTGTGGATACGCAGTATTTT.

The gene calls are TRBV6-5 and TRBJ2-5; 7 bases map to TRBD1. V lost 5 bases, J lost 2 bases, and 2 bases stayed unmatched. The CDR3 spans 13 residues. CDR1 and CDR2 (germline): MNHEY, SVGAGI. The chain's CDR3 is CASSTGEQETQYF. CDR3 nucleotides: TGTGCCAGCAGTACAGGGGAGCAAGAGACCCAGTACTTC.

This clone was picked up one time. The rearrangement uses TRBV11-2 and TRBJ2-3; 10 bases line up with TRBD2. Trimming cost V 1 base and J 2 bases; bases outside gene matches: 6. The CDR3 is 17 residues long. The germline V gene has CDR1 SGHAT and CDR2 FQNNGV. The chain's CDR3 is CASSLGLLAGDTDTQYF. The CDR3 DNA reads TGTGCCAGCAGCTTAGGCCTTCTAGCGGGGGACACAGATACGCAGTATTTT. The full variable domain, in which reference TRBV11-2 and TRBJ2-3 provide the parts outside the CDR3, is EAGVAQSPRYKIIEKRQSVAFWCNPISGHATLYWYQQILGQGPKLLIQFQNNGVVDDSQLPKDRFSAERLKGVDSTLKIQPAKLEDSAVYLCASSLGLLAGDTDTQYFGPGTRLTVL.

This clone has only one observation. V and J are TRBV7-9 and TRBJ1-1; D is possibly TRBD1 (6 bases). This CDR3 region has 14 residues. Germline loops: CDR1 SEHNR, CDR2 FQNEAQ (reference sequence). Trimming pared 7 bases from V and 4 bases from J, leaving 16 bases between. The CDR3 loop is CASTPGGGGTEAFF. CDR3 sequence (DNA): TGTGCCAGCACCCCCGGGGGAGGGGGCACTGAAGCTTTCTTT.

The chain has TRBV2 and TRBJ1-2; D remains ambiguous. In germline, CDR1 is SNHLY, CDR2 FYNNEI. V lost 6 bases and J 2 bases, leaving 10 bases between the germline ends. CDR3 length equals 13 residues. As DNA, the CDR3 is TGTGCCAGCAGCGCGGGCCAGAACTATGGCTACACCTTC. This translates into CASSAGQNYGYTF.

This chain joins TRBV2 and TRBJ2-1; the D gene is possibly TRBD1 (6 bases). The CDR3 runs to 16 residues. Trimming removed 5 bases from V and 6 bases from J, with 20 bases in between. Germline-derived CDR1 and CDR2 are SNHLY and FYNNEI. In nucleotides, the CDR3 is TGTGCCAGCAGTATAAAACTCATCTTACAGGGCAATGAGCAGTTCTTC. It specifies CASSIKLILQGNEQFF.

To note about this clone: A junction boundary mismatches the germline segment, possibly from a read error. The V and J genes are TRBV7-7 and TRBJ1-6; 7 bases align to TRBD1. Per germline, CDR1 SSHAT and CDR2 FNYEAQ (reference sequence). CDR3 length: 15 residues. The CDR3 DNA reads as TGTGCTAGCAGCGACGCGGACAGGTTAAATTCACCCCTCCACTTT. It translates to CASSDADRLNSPLHF.

The V call is TRBV5-4, the J call TRBJ2-7, with TRBD2 matching over 12 bases. Trimming removed 2 bases from V and 7 bases from J; junction bases left unmatched: 13. There are 17 residues in the CDR3. Per the germline V gene, CDR1 is SGHNT and CDR2 is YYREEE (reference sequence). The CDR3 is CASSLRTSGATWGEQYV. CDR3 DNA: TGTGCCAGCAGCTTAAGGACTAGCGGGGCAACTTGGGGAGAGCAGTACGTC.

The chain uses TRBV6-6 and TRBJ1-4, with D tentatively TRBD1 (6 bases). CDR3 length: 13 residues. Trimming shortened V by 7 bases and J by 4 bases, and 10 bases separated the two germline ends. Germline-derived CDR1 and CDR2 are MNHNY and SVGAGI (reference sequence). In DNA form, the CDR3 reads TGTGCCAGCATAGACAGGATTAATGAAAAACTGTTTTTT. It is translated as CASIDRINEKLFF.

In DNA, the CDR3 is TGTGCCAGCAGTGAACAGATGAGCAATCAGCCCCAGCATTTT. Its protein is CASSEQMSNQPQHF. The genes are TRBV2 and TRBJ1-5; no definite D call. The CDR3 covers 14 residues. V gave up 2 bases and J gave up 1 base, with 6 bases separating them. Germline lookup yields CDR1 SNHLY and CDR2 FYNNEI. The full variable domain, completed using reference TRBV2 and TRBJ1-5, is EPEVTQTPSHQVTQMGQEVILRCVPISNHLYFYWYRQILGQKVEFLVSFYNNEISEKSEIFDDQFSVERPDGSNFTLKIRSTKLEDSAMYFCASSEQMSNQPQHFGDGTRLSIL.

The chain couples TRBV2 to TRBJ2-7; tentatively, D is TRBD1 (6 bases). This CDR3 has 16 residues. The germline V gene encodes CDR1 SNHLY and CDR2 FYNNEI. Trimming left V 3 bases short and J 4 bases short, with 19 bases between. CDR3 amino acids: CASSDLPGDPGYEQYF. The CDR3 nucleotides read TGTGCCAGCAGTGATCTACCAGGGGATCCGGGGTACGAGCAGTACTTC.

Only one count was recorded for this clone. This chain uses TRBV4-2 with TRBJ2-3; 13 bases match TRBD2. The germline CDR1 and CDR2 sequences are LGHNA and YNFKEQ. CDR3 length equals 14 residues. V lost 0 bases and J lost 11; bases outside the gene matches: 2. The CDR3 spells CASSQDGTSGEQYF. CDR3 nucleotides: TGTGCCAGCAGCCAAGATGGGACTAGCGGGGAGCAGTATTTT.

The chain recombines TRBV19 with TRBJ1-1; TRBD1 matches at 7 bases. The CDR3 has 17 residues. Germline V gene data show CDR1 as LNHDA and CDR2 as SQIVND (reference sequence). The V segment lost 5 bases and the J segment 0 bases; nucleotides outside the gene matches: 12. The CDR3: CASSSRQGGVVNTEAFF. The CDR3 DNA is TGTGCCAGTAGTTCCCGACAGGGAGGAGTCGTGAACACTGAAGCTTTCTTT.

V usage is TRBV19 and J usage is TRBJ1-1; 7 bases match TRBD1. The CDR3 runs 13 residues. After removal of 6 bases from V and 9 bases from J, the junction contained 10 bases not matched to a gene. The germline V gene has CDR1 LNHDA and CDR2 SQIVND (reference sequence). The CDR3 sequence: CASRTGNRMQAFF. Written as DNA, the CDR3 is TGTGCCAGTAGGACAGGGAATAGAATGCAAGCTTTCTTT.

The sample holds a few counts of this clone. The chain recombines TRBV24-1 with TRBJ2-3, with a possible D match to TRBD1 (6 bases). The CDR3 totals 15 residues. Germline V lookup: CDR1 KGHDR, CDR2 SFDVKD. V was clipped by 3 bases and J by 5 bases, with 14 bases between them. For the CDR3, the DNA is TGTGCCACCAGTGATGAGGACAGTTCGGAAGATACGCAGTATTTT. It is translated as CATSDEDSSEDTQYF.

This chain connects TRBV20-1 to TRBJ2-3; 11 nucleotides align to TRBD2. The CDR3 is 17 amino acids. V gave up 3 bases and J gave up 2 bases; unmatched junction bases: 10. Germline lookup yields CDR1 DFQATT and CDR2 SNEGSKA (reference sequence). CDR3 amino acids: CSASGVSGGVPTDTQYF. The CDR3 coding sequence is TGCAGTGCTAGTGGGGTTAGCGGGGGGGTCCCCACAGATACGCAGTATTTT.

This clone has only a few counts. The rearrangement uses TRBV5-1 and TRBJ2-7, with 7 bases that match TRBD1. With V trimmed by 0 bases and J by 6 bases, 3 bases remained unmatched. Germline lookup yields CDR1 SGHRS and CDR2 YFSETQ. The CDR3 has 13 residues. CDR3 residues: CASSLGQGSEQYF. The CDR3 DNA reads TGCGCCAGCAGCTTGGGACAGGGTTCCGAGCAGTACTTC.

The chain links TRBV18 to TRBJ1-2; possibly TRBD1 for D (5 bases). Trimming pared 0 bases from V and 7 bases from J, leaving 18 bases between. The CDR3 runs 16 residues. CDR1 and CDR2 (germline): KGHSH, LQKENI. DNA for the CDR3: TGTGCCAGCTCACCACCGAAAGGAGACGGGGGATTTGGCTACACCTTC. It specifies CASSPPKGDGGFGYTF.

The rearrangement links TRBV7-2 to TRBJ2-5; tentative D call: TRBD2 (6 bases). V lost 1 base and J 2 bases, leaving 8 bases between the germline ends. The CDR3 is made up of 14 amino acids. Per the germline V gene, CDR1 is SGHTA and CDR2 is FQGNSA. Written as DNA, the CDR3 is TGTGCCAGCAGCTTAGGCGGGGCTCAAGAGACCCAGTACTTC. It encodes CASSLGGAQETQYF.

This rearrangement joins TRBV18 to TRBJ2-1; 15 positions match TRBD2. This CDR3 has 18 amino acids. V was pared by 0 bases and J by 5 bases, with 5 bases of the junction left unmatched. The V gene's germline CDR1 is KGHSH and CDR2 LQKENI. The CDR3: CASSPPIGTSGGHNEQFF. CDR3 nucleotide sequence: TGTGCCAGCTCACCACCGATTGGGACTAGCGGGGGGCACAATGAGCAGTTCTTC. The full variable domain, completed using reference TRBV18 and TRBJ2-1, is NAGVMQNPRHLVRRRGQEARLRCSPMKGHSHVYWYRQLPEEGLKFMVYLQKENIIDESGMPKERFSAEFPKEGPSILRIQQVVRGDSAAYFCASSPPIGTSGGHNEQFFGPGTRLTVL.

The rearrangement joins TRBV3-1 (or the pseudogene TRBV3-2) to TRBJ1-2; possibly TRBD1 for D (5 bases). V was cut by 4 bases and J by 1 base, with 10 bases left in between. The CDR3 extends over 14 amino acids. Germline V lookup: CDR1 LGHDT, CDR2 YNNKEL (reference sequence). CDR3 residues: CASSRVQDNYGYTF. Here the CDR3 DNA reads TGTGCCAGCAGCCGCGTACAGGATAACTATGGCTACACCTTC.